What follows describes a single T cell receptor beta chain. Its antigen is unknown. These data come from a study of T cell responses to AZD1222 COVID-19 vaccine. Study-wide findings and caveats: Among spike-specific TCRs, nearly half reportedly target unmutated variant regions.

TCRdb's table, derived via immunoSEQ multiplex PCR, lists solely in-frame clones and lacks some. The sample contains around 120,000 clones, roughly 85% of which appear only once. V lost 8 bases to trimming and J lost 4 bases, with 15 bases between them. Germline V lookup: CDR1 SNHLY, CDR2 FYNNEI. The CDR3 sequence is 14 residues long. The genes are TRBV2 and TRBJ2-1; either TRBD1 or TRBD2 may fit D (6 bases each). The sequence derives from an adult in good health. The sequencing used peripheral blood, collected on day 0 of MenACWY control vaccination. The CDR3 reads CASLRGAVYNEQFF. The CDR3 DNA sequence: TGTGCCAGCCTGAGGGGGGCTGTTTACAATGAGCAGTTCTTC. Looking up the rest from reference TRBV2 and TRBJ2-1 gives the full variable domain: EPEVTQTPSHQVTQMGQEVILRCVPISNHLYFYWYRQILGQKVEFLVSFYNNEISEKSEIFDDQFSVERPDGSNFTLKIRSTKLEDSAMYFCASLRGAVYNEQFFGPGTRLTVL.